Below, one T cell receptor (beta chain) is given with its context. When the RNA was reverse transcribed, random hexamers were used with an input of about 0.5 to 1 ug. It was immunoSEQ multiplex PCR that amplified TCR beta CDR3 across 54 Vbeta and 13 Jbeta. In TCRdb, the immunoSEQ multiplex PCR reads were re-called with MiXCR into one record per CDR3 protein. The sample has some 130,000 distinct CDR3 sequences, nearly 95% seen once. The CDR3 runs to 15 residues. The germline V and J ends were trimmed by 6 bases and 7 bases, with 21 bases remaining between them. Germline V lookup: CDR1 MRHNA, CDR2 SNTAGT. This record belongs to a study of CD8 T cells in Susac syndrome. Sequencing of TCR beta covered CD8+ and CD4+ T cells obtained from blood. Matching for age and sex applied to the controls, who were healthy donors.

The gene calls are TRBV6-4 and TRBJ2-5, with D perhaps TRBD2 (6 bases). This TCR came from a human donor in good health. What was sequenced was CD4+ T cells from PBMCs. The CDR3 sequence is CASRTQLASTVTQYF. The CDR3 DNA is TGTGCCAGCAGAACCCAACTAGCCTCAACGGTGACCCAGTACTTC.